Presented here are 6 T cell receptor beta chains from one specimen sequenced in a study of CD8 T cells in Susac syndrome. Reverse transcription used about 0.45 to 1 ug RNA and random hexamers. One entry per CDR3 protein results from TCRdb running MiXCR on the immunoSEQ multiplex PCR reads. The repertoire holds some 150,000 distinct CDR3 sequences, with around 94% as singletons. The sequencing sample was made of CD8+ T cells from PBMCs. The receptor set was obtained from a human donor in good health.

CDR3 in amino acids: CASSHPSGIEAFF. The CDR3 DNA reads TGTGCCAGCAGCCATCCTTCAGGGATTGAAGCTTTCTTT. The V call is TRBV3-1, the J call TRBJ1-1, with TRBD1 as a possible D gene (5 bases). Germline-derived CDR1 and CDR2 are LGHDT and YNNKEL (reference sequence). This CDR3 has 13 amino acids. Trimming took off 3 bases at V and 7 bases at J, with 12 bases between the two ends. The complete variable domain, with remaining parts taken from reference TRBV3-1 and TRBJ1-1, reads DTAVSQTPKYLVTQMGNDKSIKCEQNLGHDTMYWYKQDSKKFLKIMFSYNNKELIINETVPNRFSPKSPDKAHLNLHINSLELGDSAVYFCASSHPSGIEAFFGQGTRLTVV.

The V gene is TRBV30, the J gene TRBJ2-5; D gene uncertain. V was clipped by 2 bases and J by 5 bases, with 6 bases between them. This CDR3 contains 11 residues. Germline V gene lookup returns CDR1 GTSNPN and CDR2 SVGIG (reference sequence). CDR3 sequence: CAWSLSETQYF. The CDR3 bases are TGTGCCTGGAGTCTCTCCGAGACCCAGTACTTC.

V is TRBV28 and J is TRBJ2-7, with D uncertain. Trimming cost V 4 bases and J 2 bases, with 9 bases left between them. The CDR3 is 13 residues long. The germline gives CDR1 MDHEN, CDR2 SYDVKM. DNA for the CDR3: TGTGCCAGCAGTTCGACGGCTACCTACGAGCAGTACTTC. Its translation is CASSSTATYEQYF.

This clonotype was recorded only once. The rearrangement joins TRBV27 to TRBJ2-5, with D hard to call. Germline V gene lookup returns CDR1 MNHEY and CDR2 SMNVEV (reference sequence). Trimming cost V 6 bases and J 5 bases, with 13 bases left between them. The CDR3 is 13 residues long. The DNA of the CDR3 is TGTGCCAGCAGGAGGCCGCCTGCCGAGACCCAGTACTTC. Its protein is CASRRPPAETQYF.

In DNA, the CDR3 is TGTGCCAGCAGCTTAGACAGCAGCTCCTACGAGCAGTACTTC. It codes for CASSLDSSSYEQYF. The V call is TRBV7-2, the J call TRBJ2-7; D remains ambiguous. CDR1 is SGHTA and CDR2 is FQGNSA in the germline V gene. Trimming removed 1 base at V and 0 bases at J, with 7 bases between. This CDR3 comprises 14 residues. Supplemented by reference TRBV7-2 and TRBJ2-7, the full variable domain reads GAGVSQSPSNKVTEKGKDVELRCDPISGHTALYWYRQSLGQGLEFLIYFQGNSAPDKSGLPSDRFSAERTGGSVSTLTIQRTQQEDSAVYLCASSLDSSSYEQYFGPGTRLTVT.

This chain uses TRBV13 with TRBJ2-3; TRBD2 aligns across 8 bases. This CDR3 is built from 18 residues. Germline CDR1 is PRHDT and CDR2 is FYEKMQ (reference sequence). J lost 2 bases, V lost 3 bases, and 13 bases had no gene match. The CDR3 loop is CASSFIGRTSPNTDTQYF. The CDR3 coding sequence is TGTGCCAGCAGCTTCATCGGTAGGACTAGCCCGAACACAGATACGCAGTATTTT.